The TCR beta chain under discussion was sequenced for a study of cytomegalovirus exposure and HLA in healthy donors. Study results and caveats: Cytomegalovirus association was listed for approximately 150 TCR beta chains. Usually a TCR sequence was rare, but some public TCRs were found in many donors.

Remarks on this clone: Its antigen is currently unknown.

Healthy bone marrow donors made up the cohort. PCR employed 60 Vbeta and 13 Jbeta primers. Measured with immunoSEQ multiplex PCR; TCRdb has only the in-frame clones, and not every one. The repertoire holds 120,000 or so clones, with approximately 77% as singletons. This clonotype was obtained from a man aged 18-30 years in good health and CMV-seronegative. Sequencing was carried out using PBMCs.

CDR3 bases: TGTGCCAGTAGTATAGGTTTCGGGTCGGCTGAAGCTTTCTTT. This sequence encodes CASSIGFGSAEAFF. The rearrangement links TRBV19 to TRBJ1-1; D gene unclear. This CDR3 is built from 14 residues. CDR1 and CDR2 from the germline V gene are LNHDA and SQIVND (reference sequence). Trimming took 1 base from V and 6 from J, leaving 12 bases between them.